This TCR beta chain was found in a study of spatial heterogeneity in lung cancer. About the research overall: There were, on average, more than nine raw-read appearances for each unique TCR and UMI combination.

TCRdb re-called the 5' RACE reads through MiXCR, storing one row per CDR3 protein. The repertoire includes roughly 72,000 distinct CDR3 sequences, 8% to 10% of them detected once, and 1.9% sits in the top ten. The sample's time point: blood at routine non-recurrence follow-up after resection. This clonotype was seen repeatedly, ten times or more. Sequenced here: PBMCs, sampled at follow-up. The sequence was collected from a female donor with early-stage non-small cell lung cancer.

DNA of the CDR3: TGTGCCAGCAGCGGAAGAGGAGTCCCGGGCGACGAGCAGTACTTC. It encodes CASSGRGVPGDEQYF. The V call is TRBV9, the J call TRBJ2-7, with D unclear. Trimming took off 3 bases at V and 5 bases at J, with 18 bases between the two ends. The CDR3 totals 15 residues. The germline V gene has CDR1 SGDLS and CDR2 YYNGEE.